A single sample gave rise to the 26 T cell receptor beta chains below, sequenced in a study of blood T cell repertoires in COVID-19. Repertoires were generated with immunoSEQ multiplex PCR, while TCRdb's copy carries only in-frame clones and drops some. The data contain roughly 140,000 clones, about 85% of them singletons. Material: peripheral blood. The receptors here all came from a woman between 65 and 79 years old with acute or convalescent COVID-19.

This chain connects TRBV9 to TRBJ1-2, with D maybe TRBD1 (6 bases). The CDR3 is 16 amino acids. The V and J ends lost 1 base and 2 bases respectively, with 15 bases between them. Per germline, CDR1 SGDLS and CDR2 YYNGEE. The CDR3 region is CASSVLPSGENYGYTF. The CDR3, as DNA: TGTGCCAGCAGCGTACTCCCCTCAGGGGAAAACTATGGCTACACCTTC.

This chain uses TRBV6-5 with TRBJ2-3, with D maybe TRBD1 (5 bases). Germline CDR1 MNHEY, CDR2 SVGAGI. This CDR3 is 15 amino acids long. V lost 2 bases and J 4 bases, leaving 13 bases between the germline ends. The CDR3 here is CASSYQGNVADTQYF. CDR3 bases: TGTGCCAGCAGTTACCAGGGAAACGTTGCAGATACGCAGTATTTT.

V and J are TRBV5-6 and TRBJ2-7, with TRBD1 matching 8 bases. Germline V lookup: CDR1 SGHDT, CDR2 YYEEEE. The CDR3 totals 13 residues. The V and J ends lost 3 bases and 5 bases, in that order; junction bases with no gene match: 4. CDR3 DNA: TGTGCCAGCAGCTCAGGACAGGGCCACGAGCAGTACTTC. Amino acid sequence: CASSSGQGHEQYF.

The gene calls are TRBV27 and TRBJ1-1; TRBD1 agrees at 8 bases. This CDR3 spans 16 amino acids. Unmatched junction bases numbered 12, after V lost 4 bases and J lost 5 bases. The germline CDR1 and CDR2 sequences are MNHEY and SMNVEV (reference sequence). CDR3 residues: CASSSLGQARGTEAFF. CDR3 coding DNA: TGTGCCAGCAGTTCGCTGGGACAGGCTAGAGGTACTGAAGCTTTCTTT.

The V call is TRBV5-1, the J call TRBJ2-2, with TRBD2 as a possible D gene (7 bases). Germline CDR1 and CDR2: SGHRS and YFSETQ. The CDR3 length is 16 residues. Deletions cut 4 bases from V and 4 bases from J, with 17 bases between. CDR3 amino acids: CASSLPAGAGTGELFF. CDR3 DNA: TGCGCCAGCAGCCTCCCGGCGGGGGCCGGCACCGGGGAGCTGTTTTTT.

The chain couples TRBV21-1 to TRBJ1-5; TRBD1, the table's D call, was not compared with the DNA. TRBV21-1 is listed as a pseudogene. This CDR3 spans 18 amino acids. CDR3 residues: CASSKVRQLLYSNQPQHF. In DNA form, the CDR3 reads TGTGCCAGCAGCAAAGTCCGACAGCTCCTTTATAGCAATCAGCCCCAGCATTTT.

The chain uses TRBV7-2 and TRBJ2-7; D perhaps matches TRBD1 (8 bases). The CDR3 loop spans 14 amino acids. V gave up 5 bases and J gave up 4 bases, with 15 bases separating them. Germline CDR1 is SGHTA and CDR2 is FQGNSA. The CDR3 DNA follows: TGTGCCAGCAGCCCTCAACAGGGGGGGTACGAGCAGTACTTC. Its translation: CASSPQQGGYEQYF.

The chain carries TRBV4-3 and TRBJ2-1, with 7 nucleotides matching TRBD1. CDR3 length: 17 amino acids. V lost 0 bases, J lost 0 bases, and 5 bases stayed unmatched. The germline V gene encodes CDR1 LGHNA and CDR2 YSLEER. In DNA form, the CDR3 reads TGCGCCAGCAGCCAAGATCCGGACAGGAGCTCCTACAATGAGCAGTTCTTC. This encodes CASSQDPDRSSYNEQFF.

This clone was detected a few times. The J gene is TRBJ1-2, the V gene TRBV10-2; D is undetermined. The CDR3 sequence is 14 residues long. Per the germline V gene, CDR1 is WSHSY and CDR2 is SAAADI. Trimming cost V 6 bases and J 4 bases, with 15 bases left between them. CDR3 amino acids: CASRRREAGYGYTF. The CDR3 DNA sequence: TGCGCCAGCAGGCGAAGGGAGGCCGGCTATGGCTACACCTTC.

The genes are TRBV18 and TRBJ2-1, with TRBD2 matching over 9 bases. Losses at the gene ends were 3 bases for V and 6 bases for J; bases not matched to a gene: 15. CDR3 size: 18 residues. Germline values: CDR1 KGHSH, CDR2 LQKENI. The CDR3 loop is CASSPYSGGLTTGNEQFF. The CDR3 bases are TGTGCCAGCTCACCCTATAGCGGGGGCCTGACAACGGGCAATGAGCAGTTCTTC.

The chain is built from TRBV11-2 and TRBJ1-1; 7 bases are a match to TRBD1. J lost 4 bases, V lost 4 bases, and 6 bases had no gene match. The CDR3 is made up of 14 amino acids. Germline V gene sequence: CDR1 SGHAT, CDR2 FQNNGV. The CDR3 DNA reads as TGTGCCAGCAGCTACCGACAGGGAGGCACTGAAGCTTTCTTT. Translation gives CASSYRQGGTEAFF.

In the case of this clone: A read error may account for a junction end that differs from germline. V gene TRBV3-1 (or the pseudogene TRBV3-2) combines with J gene TRBJ1-6; maybe TRBD1 (5 bases). The CDR3 consists of 15 residues. Germline loops: CDR1 LGHDT, CDR2 YNNKEL (reference sequence). Here the CDR3 reads CASRQGAGGGSPLHF. The CDR3, as DNA: TGTGCCAGCAGACAAGGGGCCGGGGGAGGTTCACCCCTCCACTTT.

This sequence joins TRBV6-2 or TRBV6-3 and TRBJ1-1; the D gene is possibly TRBD1 (6 bases). The CDR3 runs 15 residues. Germline loops: CDR1 MNHEY, CDR2 SVGEGT. Trimming shortened V by 2 bases and J by 1 base, and 11 bases separated the two germline ends. CDR3 loop: CASSYDPTGNTEAFF. The CDR3 coding sequence is TGTGCCAGCAGTTACGACCCGACAGGGAACACTGAAGCTTTCTTT.

The chain combines TRBV7-2 with TRBJ1-2; D is undetermined. Trimming cost V 5 bases and J 4 bases, with 17 bases left between them. CDR1 is SGHTA and CDR2 is FQGNSA in the germline V gene. The CDR3 has 15 amino acids. The DNA of the CDR3 is TGTGCCAGCAGCCCAGCGGGTGGGCAGTTCTATGGCTACACCTTC. Translated, it gives CASSPAGGQFYGYTF.

This sequence joins TRBV3-1 (or the pseudogene TRBV3-2) and TRBJ2-2, with 9 bases identical to TRBD1. CDR1 is LGHDT, CDR2 YNNKEL, per germline (reference sequence). The V and J ends lost 3 bases and 6 bases, in that order; junction bases with no gene match: 5. CDR3 length equals 15 residues. CDR3 bases: TGTGCCAGCAGCCACCGGGACAGGGCATCCGGGGAGCTGTTTTTT. Translation gives CASSHRDRASGELFF.

This chain uses TRBV5-1 with TRBJ2-2; 9 nucleotides agree with TRBD1. Germline V gene data show CDR1 as SGHRS and CDR2 as YFSETQ. There are 16 residues in the CDR3. The V gene end was trimmed by 4 bases and the J gene end by 0 bases; junction bases not matched to a gene: 4. The CDR3 sequence: CASSPWTGANTGELFF. DNA of the CDR3: TGCGCCAGCAGCCCCTGGACAGGGGCGAACACCGGGGAGCTGTTTTTT. The full variable domain, in which reference TRBV5-1 and TRBJ2-2 provide the parts outside the CDR3, is KAGVTQTPRYLIKTRGQQVTLSCSPISGHRSVSWYQQTPGQGLQFLFEYFSETQRNKGNFPGRFSGRQFSNSRSEMNVSTLELGDSALYLCASSPWTGANTGELFFGEGSRLTVL.

This rearrangement joins TRBV3-1 (or the pseudogene TRBV3-2) to TRBJ1-6, with 10 bases fitting TRBD1. Germline trimming cut 3 bases from V and 9 bases from J; bases unmatched to any gene: 5. The length of the CDR3 is 15 residues. The germline V gene has CDR1 LGHDT and CDR2 YNNKEL (reference sequence). CDR3: CASSQGQGRTSPLHF. Here the CDR3 DNA reads TGTGCCAGCAGCCAGGGACAGGGGAGGACTTCACCCCTCCACTTT.

This chain connects TRBV27 to TRBJ2-3; 7 bases agree with TRBD1. Trimming removed 6 bases from V and 0 bases from J; junction bases left unmatched: 9. The germline V gene encodes CDR1 MNHEY and CDR2 SMNVEV (reference sequence). This CDR3 spans 16 amino acids. The DNA for the CDR3 is TGTGCCAGCAGCCTTCAGACAGGGTGGAGCACAGATACGCAGTATTTT. Translated, it gives CASSLQTGWSTDTQYF.

DNA for the CDR3: TGTGCCAGCAGCCCCGGGACAGGGGGGAGCACTGAAGCTTTCTTT. Translating gives CASSPGTGGSTEAFF. The V gene is TRBV7-3, the J gene TRBJ1-1; 11 bases are shared with TRBD1. Germline CDR1 is SGHTA and CDR2 is FQGTGA. With V trimmed by 5 bases and J by 4 bases, 6 bases remained unmatched. This CDR3 has 15 residues.

The chain carries TRBV7-9 and TRBJ2-7, with 7 positions matching TRBD2. CDR3 length: 15 amino acids. Germline CDR1 and CDR2: SEHNR and FQNEAQ (reference sequence). V gave up 1 base and J gave up 3 bases; unmatched junction bases: 6. CDR3 in DNA: TGTGCCAGCAGCTTAGGATCTAGCGGTTACTACGAGCAGTACTTC. Protein: CASSLGSSGYYEQYF.

J is TRBJ2-5 and V is TRBV27; D perhaps matches TRBD1 (5 bases). The CDR3 is 14 residues long. The V and J ends lost 4 bases and 5 bases respectively, with 14 bases between them. The V gene's germline CDR1 is MNHEY and CDR2 SMNVEV (reference sequence). CDR3 residues: CASSWGSLGETQYF. The DNA of the CDR3 is TGTGCCAGCAGTTGGGGCAGTCTCGGGGAGACCCAGTACTTC.

The rearrangement joins TRBV10-1 to TRBJ1-1, with D unclear. V was pared by 3 bases and J by 0 bases, with 5 bases between. The germline CDR1 and CDR2 sequences are WNHNN and SYGVQD (reference sequence). CDR3 size: 13 residues. CDR3 in amino acids: CASSEYLNTEAFF. In DNA form, the CDR3 reads TGCGCCAGCAGTGAATACTTGAACACTGAAGCTTTCTTT.

This rearrangement joins TRBV12-3 or TRBV12-4 to TRBJ1-1, with a weak D call TRBD1 (6 bases). The V gene lost 7 bases and the J gene lost 0 bases, with 9 bases spanning the gap. The CDR3 contains 13 residues. The chain's CDR3 is CASTGQLNTEAFF. DNA of the CDR3: TGTGCCAGCACAGGACAGTTGAACACTGAAGCTTTCTTT.

V and J are TRBV5-4 and TRBJ1-2; weak D call: TRBD1 (6 bases). CDR3 length equals 16 residues. The germline V and J ends were trimmed by 3 bases and 8 bases, with 23 bases remaining between them. Germline loops: CDR1 SGHNT, CDR2 YYREEE (reference sequence). CDR3 coding DNA: TGTGCCAGCAGCTCCCGGACAGCCCTATTTGGAGGCGGCTACACCTTC. Amino acids: CASSSRTALFGGGYTF.

The genes are TRBV9 and TRBJ2-3; D gene uncertain. In germline, CDR1 is SGDLS, CDR2 YYNGEE. The CDR3 totals 12 residues. Trimming removed 4 bases at V and 6 bases at J, with 9 bases between. This CDR3 reads CASSWAGDTQYF. The CDR3 coding sequence is TGTGCCAGCAGCTGGGCTGGGGATACGCAGTATTTT.

The V gene is TRBV6-1, the J gene TRBJ2-7; 14 nucleotides align to TRBD2. Trimming removed 5 bases from V and 0 bases from J; junction bases left unmatched: 9. Germline CDR1 reads MNHNS; CDR2 reads SASEGT. This CDR3 has 18 amino acids. The CDR3 loop is CASSKGTSGGHTSYEQYV. The CDR3 DNA reads as TGTGCCAGCAGTAAAGGGACTAGCGGGGGCCATACCTCCTACGAGCAGTACGTC.